This is a list of T cell receptor beta chains from one sample in a study of cytomegalovirus exposure and HLA in healthy donors. Profiled with immunoSEQ multiplex PCR; TCRdb holds only in-frame clones, not every one. The sample holds 100,000 to 150,000 clones, 81% seen once. Material for sequencing was PBMCs. The receptors originated from a man younger than 35 in good health and CMV-seronegative. Each CDR3 is given with its conserved first and last residue. The order of the fields is clone size, J gene, V gene, CDR3 length, D gene, CDR3 DNA, CDR3 protein. A D gene is named only where the DNA matches it firmly. Expanded clones are given a class, and other clones once, few, many or no size at all.

clone size: NA; J gene: TRBJ1-6; V gene: TRBV6-5; CDR3 length: 13; D gene: NA; CDR3 DNA: TGTGCCAGCAGGTTTCAATCCCTATCACCCCTCCACTTT; CDR3 protein: CASRFQSLSPLHF
clone size: NA; J gene: TRBJ2-2; V gene: TRBV13; CDR3 length: 15; D gene: TRBD1; CDR3 DNA: TGTGCCAGCAGCCATCCGGGACAGGGGGCCGGGGAGCTGTTTTTT; CDR3 protein: CASSHPGQGAGELFF
clone size: NA; J gene: TRBJ2-5; V gene: TRBV6-1; CDR3 length: 16; D gene: TRBD2; CDR3 DNA: TGTGCCAGCAGTGAACTGGTAGCGGGGGGGAGAGAGACCCAGTACTTC; CDR3 protein: CASSELVAGGRETQYF
clone size: NA; J gene: TRBJ2-5; V gene: TRBV25-1; CDR3 length: 14; D gene: NA; CDR3 DNA: TGTGCCAGCAGTGCCTGGACAGCCCAAGAGACCCAGTACTTC; CDR3 protein: CASSAWTAQETQYF
clone size: NA; J gene: TRBJ1-1; V gene: TRBV10-3; CDR3 length: 16; D gene: TRBD1; CDR3 DNA: TGTGCCATCAGGGCTAATCCGGGGACAGGGGATACTGAAGCTTTCTTT; CDR3 protein: CAIRANPGTGDTEAFF
clone size: NA; J gene: TRBJ1-1; V gene: TRBV10-3; CDR3 length: 13; D gene: NA; CDR3 DNA: TGTGCCATCAGTCTCAGGGTTGAAACTGAAGCTTTCTTT; CDR3 protein: CAISLRVETEAFF
clone size: NA; J gene: TRBJ1-6; V gene: TRBV7-9; CDR3 length: 16; D gene: NA; CDR3 DNA: TGTGCCAGCAGCTTAGGTCTGGGGGGAGATAATTCACCCCTCCACTTT; CDR3 protein: CASSLGLGGDNSPLHF
clone size: once; J gene: TRBJ1-1; V gene: TRBV11-2; CDR3 length: 12; D gene: NA; CDR3 DNA: TGTGCCAGCAGCCTATTTTCGAGTGAGGCTTTCTTT; CDR3 protein: CASSLFSSEAFF
clone size: NA; J gene: TRBJ1-2; V gene: TRBV15; CDR3 length: 16; D gene: TRBD1; CDR3 DNA: TGTGCCACCAGCAGAGTATTAGATCAGGGGGTGGGTGGCTACACCTTC; CDR3 protein: CATSRVLDQGVGGYTF
clone size: NA; J gene: TRBJ2-2; V gene: TRBV9; CDR3 length: 13; D gene: NA; CDR3 DNA: TGTGCCAGCAGCGTCCCCGGAGGGGGGGAGCTGTTTTTT; CDR3 protein: CASSVPGGGELFF
clone size: NA; J gene: TRBJ2-7; V gene: TRBV18; CDR3 length: 13; D gene: NA; CDR3 DNA: TGTGCCAGCTCACCTCACAGCCAATACGAGCAGTACTTC; CDR3 protein: CASSPHSQYEQYF
clone size: NA; J gene: TRBJ2-5; V gene: TRBV10-1; CDR3 length: 14; D gene: NA; CDR3 DNA: TGCGCCAGCAGTGAGGGTACTACCACAGGGACCCAGTACTTC; CDR3 protein: CASSEGTTTGTQYF
clone size: NA; J gene: TRBJ1-5; V gene: TRBV4-1; CDR3 length: 14; D gene: NA; CDR3 DNA: TGCGCCAGCAGCCAGCTGGGCCGGGAGGAGCCCCAGCATTTT; CDR3 protein: CASSQLGREEPQHF
clone size: NA; J gene: TRBJ1-1; V gene: TRBV30; CDR3 length: 12; D gene: TRBD1; CDR3 DNA: TGTGCCTGCGAGACAGGGGGTACTGAAGCTTTCTTT; CDR3 protein: CACETGGTEAFF
clone size: once; J gene: TRBJ1-1; V gene: TRBV7-3; CDR3 length: 13; D gene: NA; CDR3 DNA: TGTGCCAGCAGCTTAAACCCGGGGACTGAAGCTTTCTTT; CDR3 protein: CASSLNPGTEAFF
clone size: few; J gene: TRBJ1-1; V gene: TRBV5-6; CDR3 length: 13; D gene: NA; CDR3 DNA: TGTGCCAGCAGCCGTGGGCTAGGGGGTGAAGCTTTCTTT; CDR3 protein: CASSRGLGGEAFF